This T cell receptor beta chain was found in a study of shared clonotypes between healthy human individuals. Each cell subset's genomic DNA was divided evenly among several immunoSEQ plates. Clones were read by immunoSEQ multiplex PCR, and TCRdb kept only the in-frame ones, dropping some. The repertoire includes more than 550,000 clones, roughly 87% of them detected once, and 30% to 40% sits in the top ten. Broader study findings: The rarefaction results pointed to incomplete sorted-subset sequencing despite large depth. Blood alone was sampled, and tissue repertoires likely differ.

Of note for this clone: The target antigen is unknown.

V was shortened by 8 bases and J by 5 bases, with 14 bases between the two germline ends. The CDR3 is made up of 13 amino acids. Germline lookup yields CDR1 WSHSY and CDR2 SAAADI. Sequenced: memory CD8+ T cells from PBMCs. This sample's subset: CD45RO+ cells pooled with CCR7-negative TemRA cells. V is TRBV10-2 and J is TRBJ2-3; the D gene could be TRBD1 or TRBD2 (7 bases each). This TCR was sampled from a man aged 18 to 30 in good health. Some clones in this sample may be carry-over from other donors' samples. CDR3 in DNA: TGCGCCAGCGGGGCAGGGGGGGAAGATACGCAGTATTTT. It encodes CASGAGGEDTQYF.